Sequencing of this T cell receptor beta chain was carried out in a study of blood T cell repertoires in COVID-19. The wider study: COVID-19 samples collected from the United States, Italy and Spain covered acute and convalescent phases. T cells, B-cell-depleted T cells, or PBMCs supplied cDNA or gDNA.

Living in about two dozen US areas, the participants were between roughly 18 and 95 years of age. Recovered status in Cohort 3 required two negative PCRs, clearance, or symptom resolution. Sequencing used immunoSEQ multiplex PCR; TCRdb keeps in-frame clones, though not all of them. The sample records a few hundred thousand clones, roughly 90% being singletons. V lost 4 bases and J 2 bases, leaving 14 bases between the germline ends. The V gene's germline CDR1 is SEHNR and CDR2 FQNEAQ (reference sequence). This CDR3 region has 16 residues. Sequenced: PBMCs or T cells enriched from blood (not recorded which). The chain links TRBV7-9 to TRBJ2-2, with unresolved D. This sequence originates from a woman aged 40 to 50 who had recovered from COVID-19. CDR3 nucleotide sequence: TGTGCCAGCAGCTCCTCGATTCTAGTAAACACCGGGGAGCTGTTTTTT. Protein sequence: CASSSSILVNTGELFF.